A selection of T cell receptor beta chains follows, all from one sample in a study of shared clonotypes between healthy human individuals. TCRdb's copy holds only in-frame clones and misses some; the assay was immunoSEQ multiplex PCR. This repertoire shows some 2,000,000 clones, 90% to 96% found once; its top ten account for over 0.1%. Sequencing was carried out using naive CD4+ T cells sorted from blood. The source of these receptors is a man aged 18 to 30 in good health. Each CDR3 is given with its conserved first and last residue. The D gene is left open where the match is weak. Part of the rows lack a size; the others show once, few, many or a class for expanded clones.

j_call,v_call,d_call,clone_size,cdr3_nt,cdr3_aa
TRBJ2-5,TRBV2,NA,once,TGTGCCAGCACCCAGCTACGAGAGACCCAGTACTTC,CASTQLRETQYF
TRBJ2-1,TRBV7-6,NA,NA,TGTGCCAGCAGCCCCCTTCTTGACAATGAGCAGTTCTTC,CASSPLLDNEQFF
TRBJ2-5,TRBV9,NA,NA,TGTGCCAGCAGCGTAGGCCCTCAGGAGACCCAGTACTTC,CASSVGPQETQYF
TRBJ2-4,TRBV11-2,NA,NA,TGTGCCAGCAGCTTCGACAGGGACTTTTTAGCCAAAAACATTCAGTACTTC,CASSFDRDFLAKNIQYF
TRBJ2-7,TRBV10-3,TRBD1,NA,TGTGCCATCAGCTCGACAGGGGGGCCCTCCTACGAGCAGTACTTC,CAISSTGGPSYEQYF
TRBJ2-5,TRBV6-5,TRBD1,NA,TGTGCCAGCAGGGCTGGACAGGGGAGAGAGACCCAGTACTTC,CASRAGQGRETQYF
TRBJ1-5,TRBV6-6,NA,NA,TGTGCCAGCAGTTACGTCGGGAGCAATCAGCCCCAGCATTTT,CASSYVGSNQPQHF
TRBJ2-3,TRBV2,NA,NA,TGTGCCAGCAGTGAAGCCTTCAAGTGGGCAGATACGCAGTATTTT,CASSEAFKWADTQYF
TRBJ1-1,TRBV7-2,NA,NA,TGTGCCAGCAGCTTGGCAACAGGGAACACTGAAGCTTTCTTT,CASSLATGNTEAFF
TRBJ2-3,TRBV18,TRBD1,NA,TGTGCCAGCTCACCATCTGGGACAGGGGACCGAACGCAGTATTTT,CASSPSGTGDRTQYF
TRBJ1-1,TRBV18,NA,NA,TGTGCCAGCTCACCCCTGGGCGAGATGAACACTGAAGCTTTCTTT,CASSPLGEMNTEAFF
TRBJ2-4,TRBV6-1,NA,NA,TGTGCCAGCAGAGAGTTAGCCCAGGGGATTCAGTACTTC,CASRELAQGIQYF
TRBJ2-5,TRBV6-6,TRBD2,NA,TGTGCCAGCAGTAAGGGACTAGCGGGGGCCCAAGAGACCCAGTACTTC,CASSKGLAGAQETQYF
TRBJ2-3,TRBV7-9,TRBD1,NA,TGTGCCAGCAGCTTAGGGACAGGGTCCACAGATACGCAGTATTTT,CASSLGTGSTDTQYF
TRBJ2-7,TRBV29-1,TRBD1,once,TGCAGCGTCGGGCCACTTCCGGGACAGGGATCCTACGAGCAGTACTTC,CSVGPLPGQGSYEQYF
TRBJ2-2,TRBV18,TRBD1,NA,TGTGCCAGCTCACCAAACAGGGGAAACACCGGGGAGCTGTTTTTT,CASSPNRGNTGELFF
TRBJ2-7,TRBV11-3,NA,NA,TGTGCCAGCAGCTTCTCGGGAGCCTACGAGCAGTACTTC,CASSFSGAYEQYF
TRBJ1-5,TRBV5-1,NA,NA,TGCGCCAGCAGCTTGGATGCGCTGGGGAGCGGACAGCCCCAGCATTTT,CASSLDALGSGQPQHF
TRBJ2-1,TRBV7-9,NA,NA,TGTGCCAGCAGCCACGGCGGCATCGGCAATGAGCAGTTCTTC,CASSHGGIGNEQFF
TRBJ2-2,TRBV5-4,TRBD1,NA,TGTGCCAGCAGCCAGCCGGGACAGGGGCTGAGCGGGGAGCTGTTTTTT,CASSQPGQGLSGELFF
TRBJ1-2,TRBV6-5,TRBD1,NA,TGTGCCAGCAGTTACACCGGGACAGTCAGTGGCTACACCTTC,CASSYTGTVSGYTF
TRBJ1-1,TRBV9,NA,NA,TGTGCCAGCAGCGTAGGTAGATTCATGAACACTGAAGCTTTCTTT,CASSVGRFMNTEAFF
TRBJ1-3,TRBV5-8,NA,NA,TGTGCCAGCAGCTTGACAGTATTAATGGCTGGAAACACCATATATTTT,CASSLTVLMAGNTIYF
TRBJ2-2,TRBV4-3,TRBD2,NA,TGCGCCAGCAGCCAAAGCGGGAGGGGGAACACCGGGGAGCTGTTTTTT,CASSQSGRGNTGELFF
TRBJ2-5,TRBV28,TRBD1,NA,TGTGCCAGCAGTTATCAGAGGACAGGGAGGGAGACCCAGTACTTC,CASSYQRTGRETQYF
TRBJ2-1,TRBV5-1,TRBD2,once,TGCGCCAGCAGCTCCCCTAGCGGGGGTTTGAATGAGCAGTTCTTC,CASSSPSGGLNEQFF
TRBJ1-5,TRBV5-1,NA,NA,TGCGCCAGCAGCCGAATGGGGGATCAGCCCCAGCATTTT,CASSRMGDQPQHF
TRBJ1-4,TRBV18,NA,NA,TGTGCCAGCTCTCAGCAAGGCTTGGTCAATGAAAAACTGTTTTTT,CASSQQGLVNEKLFF
TRBJ2-5,TRBV7-9,TRBD2,NA,TGTGCCAGCAGCGACCGACTAGCGGGGCTCCAAGAGACCCAGTACTTC,CASSDRLAGLQETQYF
TRBJ2-7,TRBV5-1,NA,NA,TGCGCCAGCAGCTTGGGTGGGGGCACCTACGAGCAGTACTTC,CASSLGGGTYEQYF
TRBJ1-1,TRBV5-1,NA,NA,TGCGCCAGCAGCGTGGGGGTTACTGAAGCTTTCTTT,CASSVGVTEAFF
TRBJ2-7,TRBV6-6,NA,NA,TGTGCCAGCAGCTATAGCCCCGACAGGGAGGCCTACGAGCAGTACTTC,CASSYSPDREAYEQYF
TRBJ2-2,TRBV7-9,TRBD1,NA,TGTGCCCGGGACAGGGACAACACCGGGGAGCTGTTTTTT,CARDRDNTGELFF
TRBJ2-6,TRBV28,NA,NA,TGTGCCAGCCTATCCAGAGACTCTGGGGCCAACGTCCTGACTTTC,CASLSRDSGANVLTF
TRBJ1-2,TRBV5-1,NA,NA,TGCGCCAGCAGCCCAACCCGTGGGGGGTCAGGAAGCTATGGCTACACCTTC,CASSPTRGGSGSYGYTF
TRBJ2-7,TRBV11-2,TRBD2,NA,TGTGCCAGCAGCTTGGCTAGCGGGGGGTCCTACGAGCAGTACTTC,CASSLASGGSYEQYF